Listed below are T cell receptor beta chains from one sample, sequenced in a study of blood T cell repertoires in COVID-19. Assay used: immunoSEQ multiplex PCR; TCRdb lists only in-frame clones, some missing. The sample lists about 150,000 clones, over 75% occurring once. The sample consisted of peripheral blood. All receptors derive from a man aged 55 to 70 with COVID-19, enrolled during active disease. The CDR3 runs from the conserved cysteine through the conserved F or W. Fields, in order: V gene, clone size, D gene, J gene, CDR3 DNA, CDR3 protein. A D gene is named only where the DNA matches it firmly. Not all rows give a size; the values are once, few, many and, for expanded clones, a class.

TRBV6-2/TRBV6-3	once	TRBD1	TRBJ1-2	TGTGCCAGCAGTAAAATTCTAGGCAGGGGGACGGACGGCTACACCTTC	CASSKILGRGTDGYTF
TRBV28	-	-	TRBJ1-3	TGTGCCACTAGGAGTGGAAACACCATATATTTT	CATRSGNTIYF
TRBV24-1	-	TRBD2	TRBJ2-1	TGTGCCACCAGTGGCGGACTAGCGGGGGGGCGAAGTGAGCAGTTCTTC	CATSGGLAGGRSEQFF
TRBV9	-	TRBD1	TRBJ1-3	TGTGCCAGCAGCGTAGCTGGACAGGGGACTGGAAACACCATATATTTT	CASSVAGQGTGNTIYF
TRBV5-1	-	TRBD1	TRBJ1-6	TGCGCCAGCAGCGCCGGGACAGGGGTTGATTCACCCCTCCACTTT	CASSAGTGVDSPLHF
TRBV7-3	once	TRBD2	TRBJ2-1	TGTGCCAGCAGCTTAACTGGCCTAGCGGGGACCAATACGAGAGAGCAGTTCTTC	CASSLTGLAGTNTREQFF
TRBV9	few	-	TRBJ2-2	TGTGCCAGCAGGGAGGAGGCTACCACCGGGGAGCTGTTTTTT	CASREEATTGELFF
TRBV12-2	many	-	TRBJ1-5	TGTGCAAGTAATTTAGGGAGTTCCCAGCATTTT	CASNLGSSQHF
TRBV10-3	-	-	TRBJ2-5	TGTGCCATCAGTGAGAGCAACGGGGAGACCCAGTACTTC	CAISESNGETQYF
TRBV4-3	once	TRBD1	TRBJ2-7	TGCGCCAGCAGCCGGGTACAGGGGGCCTACGAGCAGTACTTC	CASSRVQGAYEQYF
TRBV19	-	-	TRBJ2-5	TGTGCCAGTAGCGGGAGCGGTGAGACCCAGTACTTC	CASSGSGETQYF
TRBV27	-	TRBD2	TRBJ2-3	TGTGCCAGCAGCTGGCGGGAGGCAGATACGCAGTATTTT	CASSWREADTQYF
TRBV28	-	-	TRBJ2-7	TGTGCCAGCAGTTTAAGGCCAGACTTATACGAGCAGTACTTC	CASSLRPDLYEQYF
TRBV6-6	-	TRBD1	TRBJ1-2	TGTGCCAGCAGTTCTACAGGGGCTCTGGGCTATGGCTACACCTTC	CASSSTGALGYGYTF
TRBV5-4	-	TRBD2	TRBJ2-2	TGTGCCAGCAGCCCTGCTAGCGGGGGTGCCACCGGGGAGCTGTTTTTT	CASSPASGGATGELFF
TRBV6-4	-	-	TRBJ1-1	TGTGCCACCACGAGATTGCTCAGGGTTGTGAACACTGAAGCTTTCTTT	CATTRLLRVVNTEAFF
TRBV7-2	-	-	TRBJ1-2	TGTGCCAGCAGCCTATCTGGGGGGGGAGGGAACTATGGCTACACCTTC	CASSLSGGGGNYGYTF
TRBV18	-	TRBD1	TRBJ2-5	TGTGCCAGCTCACAGCGGACAGGCTCCCAAGAGACCCAGTACTTC	CASSQRTGSQETQYF
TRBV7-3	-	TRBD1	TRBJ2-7	TGTGCCAGCAGCGCCGACAGGGGGTACGAGCAGTACTTC	CASSADRGYEQYF
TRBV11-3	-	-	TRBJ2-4	TGTGCCAGCAGCTCGAAGACAAGTAACATTCAGCACTTC	CASSSKTSNIQHF
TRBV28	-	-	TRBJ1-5	TGTGCCAGCAGTTTAGCAGGGATAAATCAGCCCCAGCATTTT	CASSLAGINQPQHF
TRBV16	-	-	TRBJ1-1	-	CASSHFGQGARDFF
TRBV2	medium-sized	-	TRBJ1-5	TGTGCCAGCACCAGAGAGGGCAATCAGCCCCAGCATTTT	CASTREGNQPQHF
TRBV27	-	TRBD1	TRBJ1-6	TGTGCCAGCAGTTTCCGACAGGGTTCCCAGCTTCGGGCCAATTCACCCCTCCACTTT	CASSFRQGSQLRANSPLHF
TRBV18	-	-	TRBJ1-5	TGTGCCAGCGGACTGAGCAATCAGCCCCAGCATTTT	CASGLSNQPQHF
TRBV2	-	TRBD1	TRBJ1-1	TGTGCCAGCAGTACTTCCGACAGGGTCACTGAAGCTTTCTTT	CASSTSDRVTEAFF
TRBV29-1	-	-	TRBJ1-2	TGCAGCGTTGAAGCACGATCCGGGGTTGACGGCTACACCTTC	CSVEARSGVDGYTF
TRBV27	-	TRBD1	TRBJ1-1	TGTGCCAGCAGGCAGGGGGCAGGCACTGAAGCTTTCTTT	CASRQGAGTEAFF
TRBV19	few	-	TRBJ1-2	TGTGCCAGTAGTATTGACAGCTATGGCTACACCTTC	CASSIDSYGYTF
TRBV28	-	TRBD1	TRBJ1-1	TGTGCCAGCAGTTCGGGAGACAGGGGGAACACTGAAGCTTTCTTT	CASSSGDRGNTEAFF
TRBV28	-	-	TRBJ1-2	TGTGCCAGCAGTACCGCGATCTATGGCTACACCTTC	CASSTAIYGYTF
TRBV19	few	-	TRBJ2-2	TGTGCCAGTAGTAGGCTCGTGGTGCAAGACACTTTCACCGGGGAGCTGTTTTTT	CASSRLVVQDTFTGELFF